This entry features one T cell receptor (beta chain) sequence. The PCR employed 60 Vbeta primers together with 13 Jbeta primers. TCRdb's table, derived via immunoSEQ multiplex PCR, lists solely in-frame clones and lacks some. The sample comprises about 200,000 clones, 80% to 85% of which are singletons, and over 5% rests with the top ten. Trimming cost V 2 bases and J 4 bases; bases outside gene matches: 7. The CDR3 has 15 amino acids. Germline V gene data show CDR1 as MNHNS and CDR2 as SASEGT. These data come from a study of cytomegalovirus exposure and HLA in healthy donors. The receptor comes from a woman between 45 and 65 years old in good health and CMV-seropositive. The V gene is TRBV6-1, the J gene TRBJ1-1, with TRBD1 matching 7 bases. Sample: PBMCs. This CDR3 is CASSEFRQGSTEAFF. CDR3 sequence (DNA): TGTGCCAGCAGTGAATTCCGACAGGGAAGCACTGAAGCTTTCTTT.